This paragraph covers one T cell receptor (beta chain) sequence. The data originate from a study of OX40 agonist ivuxolimab in advanced cancers. Study information: In this trial design, patients received ivuxolimab intravenously at 0.01 to 10 mg/kg every 2 weeks. Recorded diagnoses for dose-escalation patients were hepatocellular carcinoma, melanoma, renal cell or head and neck cancer.

Assay used: immunoSEQ multiplex PCR; TCRdb lists only in-frame clones, some missing. The data show over 50,000 clones, with 85% to 90% seen just once and approximately 1.5% held by the top ten. Patients were ruled out by autoimmune disease history or systemic immunosuppression. The sample consisted of CD4+ or CD8+ T cells sorted from blood, taken in a trial of the OX40 agonist ivuxolimab. The sequence was obtained from an adult with an advanced solid tumor such as melanoma, head and neck, liver or kidney cancer.

The CDR3 nucleotides read TGTGCCAGCAGTCCCAGGGGTAGCAATCAGCCCCAGCATTTT. It encodes CASSPRGSNQPQHF. The V and J genes are TRBV27 and TRBJ1-5; a weak D match, TRBD1 (6 bases). This CDR3 contains 14 residues. The V gene's germline CDR1 is MNHEY and CDR2 SMNVEV (reference sequence). V was cut by 5 bases and J by 0 bases, with 8 bases left in between.